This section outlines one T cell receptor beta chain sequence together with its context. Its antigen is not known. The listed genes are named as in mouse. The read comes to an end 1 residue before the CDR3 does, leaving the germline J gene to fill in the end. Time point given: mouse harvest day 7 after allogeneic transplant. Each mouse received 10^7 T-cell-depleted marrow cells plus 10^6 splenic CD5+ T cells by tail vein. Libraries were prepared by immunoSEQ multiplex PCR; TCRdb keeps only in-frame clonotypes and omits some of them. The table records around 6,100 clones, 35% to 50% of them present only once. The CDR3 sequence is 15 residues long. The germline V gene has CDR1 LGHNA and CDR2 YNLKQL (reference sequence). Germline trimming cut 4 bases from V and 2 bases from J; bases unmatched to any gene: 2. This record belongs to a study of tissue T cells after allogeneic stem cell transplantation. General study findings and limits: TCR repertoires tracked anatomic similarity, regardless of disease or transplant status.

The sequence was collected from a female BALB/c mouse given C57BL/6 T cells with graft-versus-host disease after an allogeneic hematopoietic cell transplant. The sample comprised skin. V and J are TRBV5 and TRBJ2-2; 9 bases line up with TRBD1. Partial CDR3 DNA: TGTGCCAGCAGCCCCGACAGGGGGAACACCGGGCAGCTCTAC. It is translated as CASSPDRGNTGQLY. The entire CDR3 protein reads CASSPDRGNTGQLYF.